These T cell receptor beta chains were read from a single sample in a study of T cells in Graves' hyperthyroidism and ophthalmopathy. MiXCR, run by TCRdb on the multiplex PCR reads, gives a single entry per CDR3 protein. The sample comprises around 350,000 distinct CDR3 sequences, about a sixth of which are singletons, and about a third rests with the top ten. Sequencing was done on a sample of blood. The receptors here all came from a woman in her 30s with Graves' hyperthyroidism that later progressed to Graves' ophthalmopathy. Each CDR3 is given with its conserved first and last residue.

v_gene: TRBV2
j_gene: TRBJ2-7
CDR3aa: CASSETIQSSYEQYF

v_gene: TRBV5-1
j_gene: TRBJ2-3
CDR3aa: CASSFIDWRGDTDTQYF

v_gene: TRBV5-1
j_gene: TRBJ1-1
CDR3aa: CASSLTVEAFF

v_gene: TRBV11-1
j_gene: TRBJ2-7
CDR3aa: CASSLQGANEQYF

v_gene: TRBV5-4
j_gene: TRBJ1-6
CDR3aa: CASSLNVGGPPLHF

v_gene: TRBV29-1
j_gene: TRBJ1-2
CDR3aa: CSVEDNSDRVNGYTF

v_gene: TRBV7-9
j_gene: TRBJ1-1
CDR3aa: CASSSGDLWDTEAFF

v_gene: TRBV7-9
j_gene: TRBJ1-1
CDR3aa: CDSSLGFTEAFF

v_gene: TRBV18
j_gene: TRBJ2-1
CDR3aa: CASSPPDRDNEQFF

v_gene: TRBV28
j_gene: TRBJ1-2
CDR3aa: CASSSSGLYAGQGQNYGYTF

v_gene: TRBV7-9
j_gene: TRBJ1-2
CDR3aa: CASSPTTRVNYGYTF

v_gene: TRBV20-1
j_gene: TRBJ2-7
CDR3aa: CSARLVSVEQYF

v_gene: TRBV7-9
j_gene: TRBJ2-3
CDR3aa: CASSSQSGGATDTQYF

v_gene: TRBV27
j_gene: TRBJ1-4
CDR3aa: CASKTGGTNEKLFF